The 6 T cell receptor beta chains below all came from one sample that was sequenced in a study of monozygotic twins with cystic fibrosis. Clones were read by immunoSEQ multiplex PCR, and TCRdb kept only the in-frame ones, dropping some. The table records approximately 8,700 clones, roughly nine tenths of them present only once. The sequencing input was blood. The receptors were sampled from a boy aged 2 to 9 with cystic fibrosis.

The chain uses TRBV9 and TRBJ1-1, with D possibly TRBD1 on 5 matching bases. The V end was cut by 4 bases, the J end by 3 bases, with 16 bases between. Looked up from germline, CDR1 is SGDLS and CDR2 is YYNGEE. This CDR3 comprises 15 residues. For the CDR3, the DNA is TGTGCCAGCAGCCCGAGGGGCAGGGTGGACACTGAAGCTTTCTTT. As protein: CASSPRGRVDTEAFF. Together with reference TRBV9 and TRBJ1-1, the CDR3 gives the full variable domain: DSGVTQTPKHLITATGQRVTLRCSPRSGDLSVYWYQQSLDQGLQFLIQYYNGEERAKGNILERFSAQQFPDLHSELNLSSLELGDSALYFCASSPRGRVDTEAFFGQGTRLTVV.

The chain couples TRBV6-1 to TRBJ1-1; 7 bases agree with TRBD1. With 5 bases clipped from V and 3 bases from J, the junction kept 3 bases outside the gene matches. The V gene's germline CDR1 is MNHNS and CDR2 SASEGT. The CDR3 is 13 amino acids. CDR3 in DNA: TGTGCCAGCAGTATTCAGGGGGACACTGAAGCTTTCTTT. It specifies CASSIQGDTEAFF.

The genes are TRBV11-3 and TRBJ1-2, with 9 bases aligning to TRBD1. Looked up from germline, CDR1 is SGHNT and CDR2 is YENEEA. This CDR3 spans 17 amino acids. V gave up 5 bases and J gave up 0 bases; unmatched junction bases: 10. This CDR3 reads CASSQRLGQGTNYGYTF. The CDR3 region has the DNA TGTGCCAGCAGCCAAAGACTGGGACAGGGAACTAACTATGGCTACACCTTC.

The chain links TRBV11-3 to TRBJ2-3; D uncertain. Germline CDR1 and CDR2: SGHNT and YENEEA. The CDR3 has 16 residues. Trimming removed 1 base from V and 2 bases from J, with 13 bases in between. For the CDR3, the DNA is TGTGCCAGCAGCTTAGGTCCAGGCTCCCTCACAGATACGCAGTATTTT. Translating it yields CASSLGPGSLTDTQYF. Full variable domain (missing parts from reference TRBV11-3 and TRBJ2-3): EAGVVQSPRYKIIEKKQPVAFWCNPISGHNTLYWYLQNLGQGPELLIRYENEEAVDDSQLPKDRFSAERLKGVDSTLKIQPAELGDSAVYLCASSLGPGSLTDTQYFGPGTRLTVL.

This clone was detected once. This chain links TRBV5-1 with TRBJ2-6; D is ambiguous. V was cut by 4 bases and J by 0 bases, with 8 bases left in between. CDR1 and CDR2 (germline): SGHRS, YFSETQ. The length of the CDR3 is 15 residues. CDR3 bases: TGCGCCAGCAGCGAAACCCCCTCTGGGGCCAACGTCCTGACTTTC. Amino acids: CASSETPSGANVLTF.

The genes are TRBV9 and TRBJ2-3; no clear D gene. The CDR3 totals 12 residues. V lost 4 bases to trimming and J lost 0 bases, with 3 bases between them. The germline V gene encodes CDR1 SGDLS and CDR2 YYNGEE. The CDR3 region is CASSPSTDTQYF. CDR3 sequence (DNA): TGTGCCAGCAGCCCAAGCACAGATACGCAGTATTTT.